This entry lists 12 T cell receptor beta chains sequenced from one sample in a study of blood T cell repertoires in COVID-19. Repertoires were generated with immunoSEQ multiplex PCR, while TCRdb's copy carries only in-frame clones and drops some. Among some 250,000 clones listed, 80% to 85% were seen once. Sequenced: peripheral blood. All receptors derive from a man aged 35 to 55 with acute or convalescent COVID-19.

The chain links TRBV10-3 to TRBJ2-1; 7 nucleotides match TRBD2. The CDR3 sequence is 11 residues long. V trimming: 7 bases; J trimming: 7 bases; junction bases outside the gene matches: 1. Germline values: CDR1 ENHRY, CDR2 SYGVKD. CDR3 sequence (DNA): TGTGCCATCACCGGGGGGAATGAGCAGTTCTTC. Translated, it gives CAITGGNEQFF.

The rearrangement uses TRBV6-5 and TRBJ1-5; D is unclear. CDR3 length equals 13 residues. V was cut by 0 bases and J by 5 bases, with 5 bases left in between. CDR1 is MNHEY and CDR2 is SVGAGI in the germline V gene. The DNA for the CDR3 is TGTGCCAGCAGTTACTCTTCGGATCAGCCCCAGCATTTT. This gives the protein CASSYSSDQPQHF.

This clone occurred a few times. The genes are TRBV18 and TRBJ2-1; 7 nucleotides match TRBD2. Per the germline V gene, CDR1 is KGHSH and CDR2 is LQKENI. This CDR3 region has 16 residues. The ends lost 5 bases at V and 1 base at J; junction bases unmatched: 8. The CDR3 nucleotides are TGTGCCAGCTCATTAATGGTGGGGGGGTCCTACAATGAGCAGTTCTTC. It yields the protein CASSLMVGGSYNEQFF.

DNA for the CDR3: TGTGCCAGCAGTTCGGGACAGGGGAGGGACGAGCAGTACTTC. Encoded protein: CASSSGQGRDEQYF. The chain has TRBV28 and TRBJ2-7, with 10 nucleotides matching TRBD1. Germline CDR1 reads MDHEN; CDR2 reads SYDVKM. The CDR3 loop spans 14 amino acids. V gave up 4 bases and J gave up 5 bases; unmatched junction bases: 5.

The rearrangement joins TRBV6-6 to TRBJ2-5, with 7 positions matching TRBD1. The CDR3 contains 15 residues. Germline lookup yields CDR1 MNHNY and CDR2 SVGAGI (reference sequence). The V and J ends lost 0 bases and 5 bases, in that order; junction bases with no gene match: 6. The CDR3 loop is CASSYSTGSWETQYF. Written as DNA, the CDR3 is TGTGCCAGCAGTTACTCGACAGGGAGTTGGGAGACCCAGTACTTC.

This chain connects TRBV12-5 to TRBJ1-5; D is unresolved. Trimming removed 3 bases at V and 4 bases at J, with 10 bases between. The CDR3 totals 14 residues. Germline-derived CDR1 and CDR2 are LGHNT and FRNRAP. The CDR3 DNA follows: TGTGCTAGTGGTTTTAACGGGTTAAATCAGCCCCAGCATTTT. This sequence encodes CASGFNGLNQPQHF. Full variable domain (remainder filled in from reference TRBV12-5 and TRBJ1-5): DARVTQTPRHKVTEMGQEVTMRCQPILGHNTVFWYRQTMMQGLELLAYFRNRAPLDDSGMPKDRFSAEMPDATLATLKIQPSEPRDSAVYFCASGFNGLNQPQHFGDGTRLSIL.

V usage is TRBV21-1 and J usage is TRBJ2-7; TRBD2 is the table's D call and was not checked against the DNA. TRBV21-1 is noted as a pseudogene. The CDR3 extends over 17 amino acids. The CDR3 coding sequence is TGTGCCAGCAGCAAACGAATAAGGAAGCGGGTGAGCTACGAGCAGTACTTC. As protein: CASSKRIRKRVSYEQYF.

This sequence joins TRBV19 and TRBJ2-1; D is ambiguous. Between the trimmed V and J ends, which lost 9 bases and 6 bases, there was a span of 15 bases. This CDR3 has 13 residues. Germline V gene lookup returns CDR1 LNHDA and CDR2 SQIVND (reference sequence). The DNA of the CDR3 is TGTGCCAGCCAGTCGTCCCCAGGCAATGAGCAGTTCTTC. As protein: CASQSSPGNEQFF.

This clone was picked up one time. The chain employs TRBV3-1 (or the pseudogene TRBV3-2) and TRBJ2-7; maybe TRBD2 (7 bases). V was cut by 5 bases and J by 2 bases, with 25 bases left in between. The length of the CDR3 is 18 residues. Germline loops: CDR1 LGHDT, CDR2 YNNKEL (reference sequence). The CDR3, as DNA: TGTGCCAGCAGCGGAAGAGGGACACTAACGGGAGGCGCCTACGAGCAGTACTTC. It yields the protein CASSGRGTLTGGAYEQYF.

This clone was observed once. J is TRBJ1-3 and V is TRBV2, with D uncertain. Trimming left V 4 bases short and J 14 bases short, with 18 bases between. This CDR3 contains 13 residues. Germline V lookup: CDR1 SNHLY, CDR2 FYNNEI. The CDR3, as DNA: TGTGCCAGCAGTGCCTCCGAGAAGAACTTTTTATATTTT. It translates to CASSASEKNFLYF.

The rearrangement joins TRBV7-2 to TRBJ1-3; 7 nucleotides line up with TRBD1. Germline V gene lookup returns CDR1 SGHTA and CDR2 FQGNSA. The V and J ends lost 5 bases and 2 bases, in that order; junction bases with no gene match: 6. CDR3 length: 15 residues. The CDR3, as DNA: TGTGCCAGCAGCCCCGACAGGGTAACTGGAAACACCATATATTTT. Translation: CASSPDRVTGNTIYF.

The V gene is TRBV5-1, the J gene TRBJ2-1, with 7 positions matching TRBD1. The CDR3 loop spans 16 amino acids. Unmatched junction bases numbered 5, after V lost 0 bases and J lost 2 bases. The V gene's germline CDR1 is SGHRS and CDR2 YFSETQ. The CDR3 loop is CASSLASTGTYNEQFF. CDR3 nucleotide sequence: TGCGCCAGCAGCTTGGCGTCGACAGGGACCTACAATGAGCAGTTCTTC.